The 17 T cell receptor beta chains below all came from one sample that was sequenced in a study of patients and donors after allogeneic stem cell transplantation. TCRdb analysed the RT-PCR reads with MiXCR anew, one entry per CDR3 protein. This sample has 900,000 to 1,000,000 distinct CDR3 sequences; roughly 18% occur once, and the top ten carry roughly 6%. The sample comprised blood, either unsorted or a sorted T cell fraction (not recorded which). Receptors originate from a human donor who was either an allogeneic HSCT recipient or a stem cell or donor lymphocyte infusion donor (not recorded which). It is not recorded whose cells these are; they may come from a transplant donor.

This clonotype was counted only a few times. The rearrangement uses TRBV12-3 or TRBV12-4 and TRBJ2-7, with TRBD1 identical over 8 bases. The CDR3 consists of 15 residues. The V and J ends lost 6 bases and 1 base, in that order; junction bases with no gene match: 8. CDR3: CASSPRTGRSYEQYF. The CDR3 DNA reads TGTGCCAGCAGCCCACGGACAGGGAGGTCCTACGAGCAGTACTTC.

This clonotype was seen more than once but under ten times. The chain employs TRBV27 and TRBJ2-1; 9 bases are shared with TRBD2. The CDR3 totals 16 residues. Germline trimming cut 5 bases from V and 0 bases from J; bases unmatched to any gene: 5. The germline gives CDR1 MNHEY, CDR2 SMNVEV (reference sequence). The DNA of the CDR3 is TGTGCCAGCAGTATAGCGGGAGAGCGCTCCTACAATGAGCAGTTCTTC. Translating gives CASSIAGERSYNEQFF.

This clonotype showed up many times. V is TRBV12-3 or TRBV12-4 and J is TRBJ1-5; D is ambiguous. This CDR3 spans 14 amino acids. V lost 10 bases to trimming and J lost 6 bases, with 19 bases between them. CDR3 residues: CAKSQDRNGQPQHF. CDR3 bases: TGTGCCAAGTCCCAGGACCGTAACGGTCAGCCCCAGCATTTT.

The rearrangement links TRBV5-1 to TRBJ1-2; TRBD1 agrees at 9 bases. Germline V gene sequence: CDR1 SGHRS, CDR2 YFSETQ. The CDR3 spans 16 residues. With 4 bases clipped from V and 6 bases from J, the junction kept 13 bases outside the gene matches. The DNA for the CDR3 is TGCGCCAGCAGCGCCCTGGACAGGGGACGGATCGATGGCTACACCTTC. Amino acids: CASSALDRGRIDGYTF.

The chain has TRBV30 and TRBJ2-7; 12 bases match TRBD1. Trimming took 2 bases from V and 4 from J; bases not matched to a gene: 6. Germline values: CDR1 GTSNPN, CDR2 SVGIG (reference sequence). CDR3 length: 15 amino acids. This CDR3 is CAWSIGTGGSYEQYF. The CDR3 DNA sequence: TGTGCCTGGAGTATTGGGACAGGGGGCTCGTACGAGCAGTACTTC.

This clonotype occurred a few times. The chain combines TRBV4-3 with TRBJ2-7; the D call may be TRBD1 or TRBD2 (6 bases each). V was pared by 2 bases and J by 2 bases, with 16 bases between. Per germline, CDR1 LGHNA and CDR2 YSLEER. The CDR3 length is 16 residues. Here the CDR3 reads CASSQKGGRTTYEQYF. The CDR3 nucleotides are TGCGCCAGCAGCCAAAAGGGGGGACGGACAACCTACGAGCAGTACTTC.

J is TRBJ2-6 and V is TRBV25-1; D gene uncertain. V gave up 3 bases and J gave up 0 bases, with 9 bases separating them. This CDR3 has 16 residues. Germline assignment: CDR1 MGHDK and CDR2 SYGVNS. The CDR3: CASSEIYGSGANVLTF. The CDR3 DNA sequence: TGTGCCAGCAGTGAGATCTACGGCTCTGGGGCCAACGTCCTGACTTTC.

CDR3 sequence: CASSAVRGASYGYTF. CDR3 nucleotides: TGTGCCAGCAGCGCGGTTAGGGGGGCAAGCTATGGCTACACCTTC. V usage is TRBV7-6 and J usage is TRBJ1-2; weak D call: TRBD1 (6 bases). Germline CDR1 SGHVS, CDR2 FNYEAQ. The CDR3 length is 15 residues. V lost 5 bases to trimming and J lost 4 bases, with 17 bases between them.

This clonotype was seen at least ten times. V is TRBV15 and J is TRBJ2-1; the D is unclear. The germline CDR1 and CDR2 sequences are LNHNV and YYDKDF (reference sequence). The CDR3 runs 12 residues. V dropped 0 bases and J dropped 8 bases, with 5 bases sitting between them. The CDR3 DNA reads as TGTGCCACCAGCAGAGAAGGATATGAGCAGTTCTTC. This sequence encodes CATSREGYEQFF.

A few counts support this clonotype. The chain links TRBV4-1 to TRBJ1-2, with 7 bases lining up with TRBD1. Unmatched junction bases numbered 11, after V lost 7 bases and J lost 6 bases. Germline-derived CDR1 and CDR2 are MGHRA and YSYEKL. CDR3 length: 14 amino acids. CDR3 nucleotides: TGCGCCAGCACCAGCGGGACAGAGAAAAATGGCTACACCTTC. It specifies CASTSGTEKNGYTF.

This chain links TRBV11-1 with TRBJ2-1; TRBD2 matches 8 bases. J lost 7 bases, V lost 4 bases, and 9 bases had no gene match. Germline V gene data show CDR1 as SGHAT and CDR2 as FQDESV (reference sequence). This CDR3 comprises 15 residues. CDR3: CASSWALAGPNEQFF. CDR3 nucleotide sequence: TGTGCCAGCAGCTGGGCCTTAGCGGGGCCGAATGAGCAGTTCTTC. Full variable domain (rest looked up from reference TRBV11-1 and TRBJ2-1): EAEVAQSPRYKITEKSQAVAFWCDPISGHATLYWYRQILGQGPELLVQFQDESVVDDSQLPKDRFSAERLKGVDSTLKIQPAELGDSAMYLCASSWALAGPNEQFFGPGTRLTVL.

CDR3 sequence (DNA): TGTGCCAGCATTAGATCAGGGGGAAGTATTTCACCCCTCCACTTT. Protein product: CASIRSGGSISPLHF. The chain joins TRBV2 to TRBJ1-6; 7 bases are shared with TRBD1. The CDR3 has 15 residues. Trimming cost V 7 bases and J 9 bases; bases outside gene matches: 12. Looked up from germline, CDR1 is SNHLY and CDR2 is FYNNEI. The full variable domain, completed using reference TRBV2 and TRBJ1-6, is EPEVTQTPSHQVTQMGQEVILRCVPISNHLYFYWYRQILGQKVEFLVSFYNNEISEKSEIFDDQFSVERPDGSNFTLKIRSTKLEDSAMYFCASIRSGGSISPLHFGNGTRLTVT.

This clonotype appeared a few times. The chain is built from TRBV5-6 and TRBJ2-1; D ambiguous. The CDR3 spans 14 residues. Germline V gene data show CDR1 as SGHDT and CDR2 as YYEEEE. Trimming removed 0 bases from V and 3 bases from J, with 7 bases in between. The CDR3 DNA sequence: TGTGCCAGCAGCTTGGGATTGTTCTACAATGAGCAGTTCTTC. Translating gives CASSLGLFYNEQFF.

This sequence joins TRBV4-1 and TRBJ2-5; 11 nucleotides match TRBD2. The germline V gene encodes CDR1 MGHRA and CDR2 YSYEKL. V lost 2 bases to trimming and J lost 6 bases; unmatched junction nucleotides: 5. The CDR3 loop spans 15 amino acids. CDR3 region: CASSQPRLAGKTQYF. For the CDR3, the DNA is TGCGCCAGCAGCCAACCTAGACTAGCGGGAAAGACCCAGTACTTC.

This clonotype was observed a few times. CDR3 sequence reads: CSASLGRFQETQYF. The CDR3 DNA reads TGCAGTGCCTCCCTTGGACGGTTCCAAGAGACCCAGTACTTC. The chain links TRBV20-1 to TRBJ2-5; D not resolved. Germline loops: CDR1 DFQATT, CDR2 SNEGSKA (reference sequence). This CDR3 comprises 14 residues. V shed 6 bases and J shed 1 base, with 15 bases lying between them.

This clonotype has a count of ten or more. The gene calls are TRBV29-1 and TRBJ1-1; no clear D. Germline V lookup: CDR1 SQVTM, CDR2 ANQGSEA. The V gene lost 6 bases and the J gene lost 0 bases, with 11 bases spanning the gap. The CDR3 totals 13 residues. The CDR3 here is CSVHGPMNTEAFF. DNA for the CDR3: TGCAGCGTCCACGGACCCATGAACACTGAAGCTTTCTTT.

The CDR3 bases are TGTGCCAGCAGCTTAGATCCAGGCAGAGGGGAGACCCAGTACTTC. It encodes CASSLDPGRGETQYF. The genes are TRBV11-3 and TRBJ2-5; possible D gene TRBD2, 5 bases. V dropped 0 bases and J dropped 5 bases, with 13 bases sitting between them. Germline CDR1 and CDR2: SGHNT and YENEEA. The CDR3 contains 15 residues.